This record looks at one TCR beta chain sequence and its context. Its cognate antigen is unknown. This entry belongs to a study of T cells expressing NK-cell markers. Study results and caveats: Four donors' CD3+CD56-NKG2C+ cells were dominated by the same clonotypes.

TCRdb derives one entry per CDR3 protein from the 5' RACE reads, leaving out DNA. Its table lists some 600,000 distinct CDR3 sequences. This CDR3 region has 14 residues. The germline V gene encodes CDR1 LNHNV and CDR2 YYDKDF (reference sequence). This sequence joins TRBV15 and TRBJ2-7. This clonotype was sampled from a young man in good health. The source material was blood T cells: a sorted CD56 or NKG2C T cell subset, CD4+ or CD8+ T cells, or bulk PBMC T cells (not recorded which). CDR3 loop: CATSTRAGPYEQYF.